This record covers a single T cell receptor beta chain. Its specificity is unknown. This record belongs to a study of T cell responses to AZD1222 COVID-19 vaccine. With 1 base removed from V and 3 bases from J, the gap between germline ends came to 5 bases. The CDR3 spans 12 residues. CDR1 is SGHRS, CDR2 YFSETQ, per germline. Clones were sequenced by immunoSEQ multiplex PCR, and TCRdb holds only the in-frame ones, with some missing. The sample shows more than 150,000 clones, approximately 91% of them seen only once. Study conclusions and caveats: Possibly, clonal diversity was underestimated; donors were largely white British and included more females.

The rearrangement links TRBV5-1 to TRBJ2-7; D is uncertain. This specimen consisted of peripheral blood, obtained on day 0 of AZD1222 vaccination. This TCR was sampled from an adult in good health. The CDR3 DNA is TGCGCCAGCAGCTTGAAGGGCTACGAGCAGTACTTC. Amino acid sequence: CASSLKGYEQYF.